This T cell receptor beta chain is from a study of siplizumab effects on memory and regulatory T cells. V was shortened by 0 bases and J by 6 bases, with 7 bases between the two germline ends. The germline V gene has CDR1 SEHNR and CDR2 FQNEAQ (reference sequence). This CDR3 has 13 amino acids. Clones were sequenced by immunoSEQ multiplex PCR, and TCRdb holds only the in-frame ones, with some missing. The sample shows 90,000 to 110,000 clones, 85% to 95% of them seen only once. This TCR was recovered from a human donor in good health. Sequencing was performed on CD4+ T cells sorted from blood. V usage is TRBV7-9 and J usage is TRBJ2-3, with D uncertain. The CDR3 region is CASSLALWDTQYF. CDR3 nucleotides: TGTGCCAGCAGCTTAGCGCTGTGGGATACGCAGTATTTT.